The sequence of this TCR beta chain was determined in a study of T cells in localized non-small cell lung cancer. The study, taken as a whole, reports: The study detected a median approximately 50 of the top 100 tumor clones in adjacent lung. Density of T cells in blood, when higher, went with longer overall survival.

With respect to this clone: Its matching antigen is unknown.

The data were produced by immunoSEQ multiplex PCR, yet TCRdb's version contains in-frame clones alone and is incomplete. This repertoire shows some 26,000 clones, roughly 89% found once; its top ten account for roughly 2.9%. Germline trimming cut 6 bases from V and 7 bases from J; bases unmatched to any gene: 10. The CDR3 spans 15 residues. CDR1 is SGHTA, CDR2 FQGNSA, per germline. The gene calls are TRBV7-2 and TRBJ2-1; 9 bases match TRBD2. The sequenced sample was peripheral blood, obtained before any cancer treatment. The receptor's source is a woman aged 18 to 55 with stage I lung adenocarcinoma. CDR3 sequence (DNA): TGTGCCAGCAGGGGGCCGGGACTAGCTATAAATGAGCAGTTCTTC. Its translation: CASRGPGLAINEQFF.